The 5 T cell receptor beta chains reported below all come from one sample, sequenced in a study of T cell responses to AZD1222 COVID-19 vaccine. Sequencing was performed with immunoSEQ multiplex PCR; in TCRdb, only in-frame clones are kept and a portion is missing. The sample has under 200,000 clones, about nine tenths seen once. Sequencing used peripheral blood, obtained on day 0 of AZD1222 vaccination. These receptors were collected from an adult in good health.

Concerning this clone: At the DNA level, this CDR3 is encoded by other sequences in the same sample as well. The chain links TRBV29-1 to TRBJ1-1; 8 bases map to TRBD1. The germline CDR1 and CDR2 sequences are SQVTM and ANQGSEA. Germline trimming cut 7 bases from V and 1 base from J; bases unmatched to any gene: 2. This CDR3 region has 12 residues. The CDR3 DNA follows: TGCAGCGGAGGGACAGGGAACACTGAAGCTTTCTTT. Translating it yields CSGGTGNTEAFF.

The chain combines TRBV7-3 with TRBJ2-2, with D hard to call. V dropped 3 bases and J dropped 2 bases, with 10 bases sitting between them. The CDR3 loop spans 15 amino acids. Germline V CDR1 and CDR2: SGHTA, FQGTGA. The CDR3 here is CASSFGLGNTGELFF. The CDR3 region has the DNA TGTGCCAGCAGCTTTGGGCTGGGAAACACCGGGGAGCTGTTTTTT.

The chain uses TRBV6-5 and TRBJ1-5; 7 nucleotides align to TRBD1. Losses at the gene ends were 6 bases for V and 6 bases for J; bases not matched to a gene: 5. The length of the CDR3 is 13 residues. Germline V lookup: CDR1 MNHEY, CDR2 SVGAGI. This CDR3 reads CASSPDRAQPQHF. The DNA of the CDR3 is TGTGCCAGCAGCCCAGACAGGGCTCAGCCCCAGCATTTT.

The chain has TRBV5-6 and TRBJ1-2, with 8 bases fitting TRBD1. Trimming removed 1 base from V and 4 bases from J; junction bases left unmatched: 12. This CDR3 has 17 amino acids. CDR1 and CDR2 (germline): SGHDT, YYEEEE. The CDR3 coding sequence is TGTGCCAGCAGCTTGTACCGAGGACAGGGACGTCTCTATGGCTACACCTTC. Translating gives CASSLYRGQGRLYGYTF.

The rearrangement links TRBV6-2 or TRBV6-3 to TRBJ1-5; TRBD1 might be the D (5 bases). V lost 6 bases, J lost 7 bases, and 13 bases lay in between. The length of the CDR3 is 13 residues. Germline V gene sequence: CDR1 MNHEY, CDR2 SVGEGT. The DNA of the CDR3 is TGTGCCAGCAGCCCCCCGGGGGGGCAGCCCCAGCATTTT. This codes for CASSPPGGQPQHF.